These 17 T cell receptor beta chains originate from one sample sequenced in a study of blood T cell repertoires in COVID-19. Measured with immunoSEQ multiplex PCR; TCRdb has only the in-frame clones, and not every one. The table records 200,000 to 300,000 clones, 81% of them present only once. The specimen sequenced was peripheral blood. Receptors were obtained from an elderly woman with COVID-19, enrolled during active disease.

The rearrangement links TRBV5-4 to TRBJ2-3; 7 positions match TRBD1. Per the germline V gene, CDR1 is SGHNT and CDR2 is YYREEE (reference sequence). CDR3 length: 15 amino acids. V dropped 2 bases and J dropped 1; count of bases not matched to a gene: 4. The CDR3 here is CASSLQGLGTDTQYF. In DNA, the CDR3 is TGTGCCAGCAGCTTACAGGGGCTGGGCACAGATACGCAGTATTTT.

This chain links TRBV18 with TRBJ2-7, with TRBD2 identical over 8 bases. J was trimmed by 5 bases and V by 7 bases; bases with no gene match: 7. Per germline, CDR1 KGHSH and CDR2 LQKENI. The CDR3 totals 13 residues. Here the CDR3 DNA reads TGTGCCAGCTTTCTTACTAGCGGCGACGAGCAGTACTTC. Its translation is CASFLTSGDEQYF.

This clone was counted a few times. The chain links TRBV6-1 to TRBJ1-2, with 8 bases lining up with TRBD1. V was pared by 1 base and J by 4 bases, with 8 bases of the junction left unmatched. This CDR3 contains 16 residues. The germline V gene has CDR1 MNHNS and CDR2 SASEGT. The DNA of the CDR3 is TGTGCCAGCAGTGAAGAGAGACAGGGGCGAATCTATGGCTACACCTTC. Translated, it gives CASSEERQGRIYGYTF.

The genes are TRBV27 and TRBJ1-5, with TRBD1 as a possible D gene (5 bases). CDR1 and CDR2 from the germline V gene are MNHEY and SMNVEV (reference sequence). The CDR3 runs to 13 residues. V lost 6 bases and J lost 4, with 10 bases in between. The CDR3 bases are TGTGCCAGCAGGAAGACAGATAATCAGCCCCAGCATTTT. Its translation is CASRKTDNQPQHF.

The V and J genes are TRBV3-1 (or the pseudogene TRBV3-2) and TRBJ2-7, with no clear D. V lost 0 bases and J 6 bases, leaving 15 bases between the germline ends. This CDR3 has 15 residues. CDR1 LGHDT and CDR2 YNNKEL come from the germline V gene (reference sequence). CDR3: CASSQDLLPFREQYF. The CDR3 DNA is TGTGCCAGCAGCCAAGATTTACTACCTTTTCGCGAGCAGTACTTC.

The chain links TRBV6-5 to TRBJ1-6; 10 positions agree with TRBD1. V gave up 2 bases and J gave up 15 bases; unmatched junction bases: 10. Germline-derived CDR1 and CDR2 are MNHEY and SVGAGI. The CDR3 totals 15 residues. DNA for the CDR3: TGTGCCAGCAGTTACACCCGGACAGGGGGAAGTATCCTCCACTTT. Amino acids: CASSYTRTGGSILHF.

The J gene is TRBJ1-1, the V gene TRBV10-3, with D unresolved. The CDR3 sequence is 13 residues long. Germline-derived CDR1 and CDR2 are ENHRY and SYGVKD. Trimming removed 1 base from V and 6 bases from J, with 9 bases in between. This CDR3 is CAISEFTAAEAFF. The CDR3 bases are TGTGCCATCAGTGAGTTCACAGCGGCTGAAGCTTTCTTT.

The chain combines TRBV5-1 with TRBJ1-1; a weak D match, TRBD1 (6 bases). Germline CDR1 reads SGHRS; CDR2 reads YFSETQ. The CDR3 spans 12 residues. V gave up 0 bases and J gave up 8 bases, with 8 bases separating them. CDR3 residues: CASSLGRGEAFF. The CDR3 DNA reads TGCGCCAGCAGCTTGGGAAGGGGGGAAGCTTTCTTT.

The chain's CDR3 is CASSFRGGPSYEQYF. CDR3 nucleotides: TGTGCCAGCAGTTTCCGGGGGGGCCCCTCCTACGAGCAGTACTTC. The chain carries TRBV6-5 and TRBJ2-7; TRBD2 matches 8 bases. This CDR3 has 15 amino acids. Germline loops: CDR1 MNHEY, CDR2 SVGAGI. Germline trimming cut 4 bases from V and 0 bases from J; bases unmatched to any gene: 5.

The chain links TRBV9 to TRBJ1-2; no clear D gene. V lost 1 base and J 5 bases, leaving 9 bases between the germline ends. The germline V gene has CDR1 SGDLS and CDR2 YYNGEE. The CDR3 sequence is 13 residues long. The CDR3: CASSVSRQYGYTF. In DNA form, the CDR3 reads TGTGCCAGCAGCGTATCTCGTCAGTATGGCTACACCTTC.

The rearrangement uses TRBV6-2 or TRBV6-3 and TRBJ2-1; 7 nucleotides align to TRBD2. With V trimmed by 0 bases and J by 4 bases, 6 bases remained unmatched. Germline CDR1 MNHEY, CDR2 SVGEGT. The CDR3 consists of 16 residues. The CDR3 bases are TGTGCCAGCAGTTACTCTTCGGCTAGCGGTTACAATGAGCAGTTCTTC. This translates into CASSYSSASGYNEQFF.

J is TRBJ1-1 and V is TRBV5-1; the match to TRBD1 covers 8 bases. The germline V gene encodes CDR1 SGHRS and CDR2 YFSETQ. The CDR3 covers 18 residues. J lost 3 bases, V lost 4 bases, and 17 bases had no gene match. CDR3 in amino acids: CASSGNTGTGVLDTEAFF. The CDR3 DNA is TGCGCCAGCAGCGGGAATACCGGGACAGGCGTTCTTGACACTGAAGCTTTCTTT. Drawing the rest from reference TRBV5-1 and TRBJ1-1, the complete variable domain is KAGVTQTPRYLIKTRGQQVTLSCSPISGHRSVSWYQQTPGQGLQFLFEYFSETQRNKGNFPGRFSGRQFSNSRSEMNVSTLELGDSALYLCASSGNTGTGVLDTEAFFGQGTRLTVV.

The V gene is TRBV29-1, the J gene TRBJ2-2; D gene unclear. Trimming removed 3 bases at V and 6 bases at J, with 8 bases between. This CDR3 is 12 amino acids long. Germline V gene lookup returns CDR1 SQVTM and CDR2 ANQGSEA. CDR3 residues: CSVDESAGELFF. CDR3 sequence (DNA): TGCAGCGTTGACGAGAGCGCCGGGGAGCTGTTTTTT.

J is TRBJ1-6 and V is TRBV11-2; the D is unclear. This CDR3 comprises 12 residues. Trimming cost V 5 bases and J 8 bases, with 7 bases left between them. CDR1 is SGHAT and CDR2 is FQNNGV in the germline V gene. CDR3 sequence (DNA): TGTGCCAGCAGCGCCTCGGATTCACCCCTCCACTTT. This encodes CASSASDSPLHF. The full variable domain, its missing parts supplied by reference TRBV11-2 and TRBJ1-6, is EAGVAQSPRYKIIEKRQSVAFWCNPISGHATLYWYQQILGQGPKLLIQFQNNGVVDDSQLPKDRFSAERLKGVDSTLKIQPAKLEDSAVYLCASSASDSPLHFGNGTRLTVT.

The V call is TRBV3-1 (or the pseudogene TRBV3-2), the J call TRBJ1-1; TRBD1 agrees at 7 bases. There are 12 residues in the CDR3. CDR1 and CDR2 (germline): LGHDT, YNNKEL (reference sequence). V shed 7 bases and J 11 bases; nucleotides not matched to a gene: 10. This CDR3 reads CASTIEGANAFF. CDR3 nucleotide sequence: TGTGCCAGCACCATCGAGGGGGCGAATGCTTTCTTT.

The rearrangement joins TRBV6-5 to TRBJ1-6; TRBD1 aligns across 10 bases. CDR1 MNHEY and CDR2 SVGAGI come from the germline V gene. This CDR3 spans 15 amino acids. The trim removed 6 bases at V and 6 bases at J, leaving 5 bases unmatched. The CDR3 DNA reads TGTGCCAGCAGCGCCGGGACAGGGGTTAATTCACCCCTCCACTTT. Protein product: CASSAGTGVNSPLHF.

This sequence joins TRBV5-1 and TRBJ1-4; D gene unclear. The CDR3 is 15 amino acids. Trimming took 4 bases from V and 8 from J, leaving 18 bases between them. Germline CDR1 and CDR2: SGHRS and YFSETQ. As DNA, the CDR3 is TGCGCCAGCAGCCGGGCCGGGATGGAGGGAGAAAAACTGTTTTTT. Amino acid sequence: CASSRAGMEGEKLFF.